This TCR beta chain was retrieved from a study of OX40 agonist ivuxolimab in advanced cancers. Looking at the study overall: With ivuxolimab, an agonistic anti-OX40 (CD134) antibody, patients were treated.

Here immunoSEQ multiplex PCR was the method, and the copy in TCRdb shows in-frame clones only, minus some. The sample carries about 82,000 clones, just over 85% recorded once. This CDR3 spans 17 amino acids. Trimming stripped 6 bases from V and 6 bases from J, with 24 bases between. Looked up from germline, CDR1 is MNHEY and CDR2 is SMNVEV (reference sequence). The material was CD4+ or CD8+ T cells sorted from blood, obtained in a trial of the OX40 agonist ivuxolimab. This receptor was identified in an adult with an advanced solid tumor such as melanoma, head and neck, liver or kidney cancer. V gene TRBV27 combines with J gene TRBJ1-5; TRBD1 might be the D (5 bases). CDR3 sequence reads: CASSPLFPNPGTQPQHF. In DNA, the CDR3 is TGTGCCAGCAGCCCTTTATTCCCAAACCCAGGGACTCAGCCCCAGCATTTT.